These 15 T cell receptor beta chains were all obtained from the same sample, sequenced in a study of T-cell reconstitution after alpha-beta-depleted transplantation in children. Molecular barcoding with unique molecular identifiers was used for the TCRbeta library. TCRdb reprocessed the PCR reads via MiXCR and lists one record per CDR3 protein. The sample yields nearly 250,000 distinct CDR3 sequences, roughly 8.2% seen once. The sequencing used PBMCs, mostly from graft donor cells, collected 180 days after TCRalphabeta/CD19-depleted stem cell transplant. These receptors were obtained from a male patient between 5 and 17 years old who had a stem cell transplant for acute lymphoblastic leukemia, so the T cells may come from the graft donor.

This clonotype was counted between two and nine times. This rearrangement joins TRBV6-2 or TRBV6-3 to TRBJ2-3; 10 nucleotides agree with TRBD1. The CDR3 spans 21 residues. Germline V gene sequence: CDR1 MNHEY, CDR2 SVGEGT. J was trimmed by 1 base and V by 0 bases; bases with no gene match: 16. The CDR3: CASSYSTSRHSGTGGTDTQYF. CDR3 sequence (DNA): TGTGCCAGCAGTTACTCTACCTCACGCCATTCCGGGACAGGGGGCACAGATACGCAGTATTTT.

V and J are TRBV10-3 and TRBJ1-5; 9 bases are shared with TRBD1. The V gene end was trimmed by 5 bases and the J gene end by 5 bases; junction bases not matched to a gene: 7. Per germline, CDR1 ENHRY and CDR2 SYGVKD. The CDR3 has 15 amino acids. In nucleotides, the CDR3 is TGTGCCATCAGTCCCTCGACAGGGGGGGATCAGCCCCAGCATTTT. It specifies CAISPSTGGDQPQHF.

This clonotype was seen a few times. This chain joins TRBV12-3 or TRBV12-4 and TRBJ1-2; 8 nucleotides agree with TRBD1. J gave up 0 bases and V 6 bases, and 6 bases lay outside the gene matches. CDR3 length: 15 residues. In DNA, the CDR3 is TGTGCCAGCAGATATCGGACAGGGACTAACTATGGCTACACCTTC. It encodes CASRYRTGTNYGYTF.

This clonotype was found many times. The chain uses TRBV5-1 and TRBJ2-5, with D perhaps matching TRBD2 (6 bases). V shed 2 bases and J shed 0 bases, with 11 bases lying between them. CDR3 length: 15 amino acids. Germline V gene lookup returns CDR1 SGHRS and CDR2 YFSETQ. DNA for the CDR3: TGCGCCAGCAGCTTCCTCCGGGACTACCAAGAGACCCAGTACTTC. The encoded protein is CASSFLRDYQETQYF.

This clonotype has a count of ten or more. The genes are TRBV12-3 or TRBV12-4 and TRBJ1-2; 8 nucleotides align to TRBD1. CDR3 length: 13 residues. Germline trimming cut 7 bases from V and 8 bases from J; bases unmatched to any gene: 9. CDR3 nucleotide sequence: TGTGCCAGCACCACAGGGACAGGAGGAGGCTACACCTTC. Protein product: CASTTGTGGGYTF.

This clonotype has ten or more counts. V and J are TRBV7-2 and TRBJ2-1; perhaps TRBD1 as D (6 bases). Looked up from germline, CDR1 is SGHTA and CDR2 is FQGNSA. The CDR3 spans 14 residues. V was clipped by 6 bases and J by 9 bases, with 18 bases between them. CDR3 sequence (DNA): TGTGCCAGCAGGACTCAAGTGACAGGCCGTGAGCAGTTCTTC. Protein: CASRTQVTGREQFF.

There are many counts of this clonotype. The rearrangement uses TRBV20-1 and TRBJ1-3, with unresolved D. The length of the CDR3 is 15 residues. Germline lookup yields CDR1 DFQATT and CDR2 SNEGSKA (reference sequence). Trimming cost V 5 bases and J 4 bases, with 18 bases left between them. The CDR3 reads CSADAEGFGGNTIYF. The DNA of the CDR3 is TGCAGTGCTGACGCCGAAGGGTTTGGAGGAAACACCATATATTTT.

This clonotype was observed many times. The V and J genes are TRBV20-1 and TRBJ1-2; D is possibly TRBD1 (6 bases). Germline-derived CDR1 and CDR2 are DFQATT and SNEGSKA (reference sequence). V was shortened by 2 bases and J by 4 bases, with 14 bases between the two germline ends. The CDR3 sequence is 14 residues long. Here the CDR3 DNA reads TGCAGTGCTAGAACCGGGACACCTTTCTATGGCTACACCTTC. This encodes CSARTGTPFYGYTF.

This clonotype was detected only a few times. The chain couples TRBV18 to TRBJ2-5, with 8 bases identical to TRBD2. The trim removed 3 bases at V and 2 bases at J, leaving 8 bases unmatched. The CDR3 loop spans 16 amino acids. Germline lookup yields CDR1 KGHSH and CDR2 LQKENI. CDR3 region: CASSPLAGPLQETQYF. The CDR3 DNA reads TGTGCCAGCTCACCTTTAGCGGGGCCCTTACAAGAGACCCAGTACTTC.

The table lists this clonotype with many counts. This chain uses TRBV21-1 with TRBJ2-2; TRBD1, as called in the table, went unchecked against the DNA. TRBV21-1 is a recognized pseudogene. This CDR3 spans 17 amino acids. Here the CDR3 DNA reads TGTGCCAGCAGCAAAGAGCAGGGGGCGCCTTGGACCGGGGAGCTGTTTTTT. It specifies CASSKEQGAPWTGELFF.

This clonotype was seen many times. V usage is TRBV5-1 and J usage is TRBJ2-2; D is uncertain. Germline CDR1 and CDR2: SGHRS and YFSETQ. This CDR3 region has 14 residues. Trimming removed 0 bases from V and 1 base from J, with 4 bases in between. CDR3 residues: CASSLDRNTGELFF. In DNA, the CDR3 is TGCGCCAGCAGCTTGGACAGGAACACCGGGGAGCTGTTTTTT.

The J gene is TRBJ2-7, the V gene TRBV6-1, with D possibly TRBD2 on 5 matching bases. Germline CDR1 is MNHNS and CDR2 is SASEGT. V lost 4 bases and J lost 4, with 14 bases in between. This CDR3 comprises 14 residues. The CDR3: CASSGTGRIYEQYF. The CDR3 DNA is TGTGCCAGCAGTGGAACGGGAAGGATATACGAGCAGTACTTC.

The chain carries TRBV5-6 and TRBJ2-1, with 11 positions matching TRBD2. After removal of 0 bases from V and 3 bases from J, the junction contained 2 bases not matched to a gene. CDR3 length equals 16 residues. Germline CDR1 reads SGHDT; CDR2 reads YYEEEE. This chain's CDR3 is CASSLGLAGFYNEQFF. The CDR3 DNA reads as TGTGCCAGCAGCTTGGGACTAGCGGGGTTCTACAATGAGCAGTTCTTC.

The sample holds many counts of this clonotype. This chain links TRBV28 with TRBJ2-7; TRBD1 aligns across 12 bases. The CDR3 has 19 amino acids. Trimming took 2 bases from V and 5 from J; bases not matched to a gene: 16. CDR1 is MDHEN, CDR2 SYDVKM, per germline. The CDR3 sequence: CASSLPGQGASRPNNEQYF. The CDR3 nucleotides read TGTGCCAGCAGTTTACCGGGACAGGGGGCCTCAAGGCCCAATAACGAGCAGTACTTC.

J is TRBJ2-1 and V is TRBV6-2 or TRBV6-3; D possibly corresponds to TRBD2 (6 bases). Judging by the DNA end, TRBJ2-7 fits better; the J call may be wrong. CDR1 is MNHEY, CDR2 SVGEGT, per germline. The CDR3 contains 12 residues. CDR3 bases: TGTGCCCGGGGGAACACCTACAATGAGCAGTACTTC. It specifies CARGNTYNEQYF.